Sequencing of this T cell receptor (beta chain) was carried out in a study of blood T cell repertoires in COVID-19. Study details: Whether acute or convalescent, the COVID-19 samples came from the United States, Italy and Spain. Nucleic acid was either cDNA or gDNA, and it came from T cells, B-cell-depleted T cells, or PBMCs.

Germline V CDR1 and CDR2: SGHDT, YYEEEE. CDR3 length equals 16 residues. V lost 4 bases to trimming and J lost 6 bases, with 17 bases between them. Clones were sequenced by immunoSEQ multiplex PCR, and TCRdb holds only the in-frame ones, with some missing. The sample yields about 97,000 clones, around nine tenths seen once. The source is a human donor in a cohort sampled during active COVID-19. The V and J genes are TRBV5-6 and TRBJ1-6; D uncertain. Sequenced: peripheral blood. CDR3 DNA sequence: TGTGCCAGCAGCCCCCGGTGGGCAGATATTAATTCACCCCTCCACTTT. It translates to CASSPRWADINSPLHF.